This entry lists 3 T cell receptor beta chains sequenced from one sample in a study of T cells after yellow fever vaccination. Each CDR3 protein is one row after TCRdb ran MiXCR on the 5' RACE reads. The sample lists tens of thousands of distinct CDR3 sequences, 7.3% occurring once. The sequencing used CD8+ T cells sorted from PBMCs, collected 10 to 11 days after the first yellow fever vaccination. The receptors were gathered from a man aged 18 to 30 who received the YFV17D yellow fever vaccine.

About this clonotype: This could be a read error, since a much larger clone is one nucleotide away. The rearrangement joins TRBV5-5 to TRBJ2-7, with D tentatively TRBD1 or TRBD2 (5 bases each). CDR1 SGHKS and CDR2 YYEKEE come from the germline V gene (reference sequence). V dropped 4 bases and J dropped 0 bases, with 11 bases sitting between them. This CDR3 has 14 amino acids. CDR3 protein: CASSLGTNSYEQYF. CDR3 bases: TGTGCCAGCAGCCTCGGGACGAACTCCTACGAGCAGTACTTC.

This clonotype was counted at least ten times. V usage is TRBV7-9 and J usage is TRBJ1-1; D remains ambiguous. V was trimmed by 4 bases and J by 1 base, leaving 10 bases between them. Germline V gene lookup returns CDR1 SEHNR and CDR2 FQNEAQ (reference sequence). This CDR3 is built from 14 residues. CDR3 nucleotides: TGTGCCAGCAGCTCGCCTCAGGCGAACACTGAAGCTTTCTTT. Translation: CASSSPQANTEAFF.

This sequence joins TRBV6-2 or TRBV6-3 and TRBJ2-7; D is uncertain. The CDR3 has 12 amino acids. Germline-derived CDR1 and CDR2 are MNHEY and SVGEGT. Trimming left V 8 bases short and J 0 bases short, with 8 bases between. CDR3 amino acids: CASARGSYEQYF. The CDR3 DNA reads TGTGCCAGCGCGCGTGGCTCCTACGAGCAGTACTTC.